The T cell receptor beta chain described here comes from a study of blood T cells in healthy people across ages. Findings of the study overall: PBMCs were not sorted, which prevented a conclusive comparison of naive versus antigen-experienced cells.

This CDR3 region has 13 residues. Germline loops: CDR1 SQVTM, CDR2 ANQGSEA. A second 7 to 11 cycle PCR used barcoded and J-beta primers. TCRdb ran MiXCR on the 5' RACE reads and lists one entry per CDR3 protein. Of 1.5 million to 2 million distinct CDR3 sequences listed, less than 50% are singletons. Of note for this clonotype: The antigen remains undetermined.

Sequenced material: blood. The chain carries TRBV29-1 and TRBJ2-7; 8 positions match TRBD2. The J call could be wrong; TRBJ2-5 is a better fit for the DNA end. The source is a woman in her forties in good health. The CDR3 DNA sequence: TGCAGCGTTCACGGGGGGGTTGGGGAGACCCAGTACTTC. Translating gives CSVHGGVGETQYF.